The 30 T cell receptor beta chains listed next were all sequenced from one sample in a study of blood T cell repertoires in COVID-19. TCRdb's table, derived via immunoSEQ multiplex PCR, lists solely in-frame clones and lacks some. The sample lists about 68,000 clones; about nine tenths were seen once. The sequencing input was peripheral blood. The receptor source for this set is a human donor in a cohort sampled during active COVID-19.

The V and J genes are TRBV28 and TRBJ1-2; TRBD1 matches 7 bases. V shed 3 bases and J 4 bases; nucleotides not matched to a gene: 14. Germline CDR1 and CDR2: MDHEN and SYDVKM. This CDR3 is built from 17 residues. CDR3 region: CASSFGIGRGRGYGYTF. The CDR3 nucleotides read TGTGCCAGCAGTTTCGGTATCGGGAGGGGGCGAGGCTATGGCTACACCTTC.

The chain couples TRBV5-1 to TRBJ2-6; D unresolved. The ends were cut back, 0 bases at V and 1 base at J, with 5 bases in the middle. Germline assignment: CDR1 SGHRS and CDR2 YFSETQ. The CDR3 loop spans 15 amino acids. DNA for the CDR3: TGCGCCAGCAGCTTGGTACAGTCTGGGGCCAACGTCCTGACTTTC. Its translation: CASSLVQSGANVLTF.

V gene TRBV5-4 combines with J gene TRBJ2-7; the match to TRBD1 covers 11 bases. Per germline, CDR1 SGHNT and CDR2 YYREEE (reference sequence). Trimming at V came to 3 bases and at J to 7 bases, leaving 15 bases not matched to a gene. This CDR3 region has 17 residues. The CDR3 DNA sequence: TGTGCCAGCAGCTCCCCGGGGGTGGGACAGGGGGTAGAGGAGCAGTACTTC. It encodes CASSSPGVGQGVEEQYF.

This clone came up once. V gene TRBV28 combines with J gene TRBJ2-2; D is possibly TRBD2 (9 bases). The CDR3 is 18 residues long. Per germline, CDR1 MDHEN and CDR2 SYDVKM. Trimming left V 11 bases short and J 2 bases short, with 27 bases between. The CDR3: CAAGGSGQGLGNTGELFF. DNA of the CDR3: TGTGCCGCGGGGGGGTCTGGACAGGGTCTCGGCAACACCGGGGAGCTGTTTTTT.

The chain has TRBV19 and TRBJ1-4; 7 nucleotides line up with TRBD1. From germline, CDR1 is LNHDA and CDR2 SQIVND (reference sequence). Germline trimming cut 7 bases from V and 5 bases from J; bases unmatched to any gene: 19. The CDR3 is 18 amino acids. The DNA of the CDR3 is TGTGCCAGTAAATCGAGAGGGGGCGAAGGTTGGGGAAATGAAAAACTGTTTTTT. It translates to CASKSRGGEGWGNEKLFF.

The genes are TRBV5-3 and TRBJ1-4; D is perhaps TRBD1 (5 bases). TRBV5-3 is filed as an ORF, its function uncertain. Trimming took 0 bases from V and 2 from J, leaving 14 bases between them. The CDR3 has 17 amino acids. The DNA for the CDR3 is TGTGCCAGAAGCTTGGCAGGGAAGGTGGGCACTAATGAAAAACTGTTTTTT. Encoded protein: CARSLAGKVGTNEKLFF.

The rearrangement uses TRBV19 and TRBJ2-4; D is undetermined. Trimming stripped 4 bases from V and 5 bases from J, with 9 bases between. This CDR3 has 13 amino acids. CDR1 is LNHDA, CDR2 SQIVND, per germline (reference sequence). CDR3 loop: CASSTDKQNIQYF. CDR3 in DNA: TGTGCCAGTAGTACCGACAAACAAAACATTCAGTACTTC. The full variable domain, rest sourced from reference TRBV19 and TRBJ2-4, is DGGITQSPKYLFRKEGQNVTLSCEQNLNHDAMYWYRQDPGQGLRLIYYSQIVNDFQKGDIAEGYSVSREKKESFPLTVTSAQKNPTAFYLCASSTDKQNIQYFGAGTRLSVL.

The CDR3 DNA follows: TGTGCCAGCAGCTTAGGGAGTGACAGGGAAGCGCGGGGCTACACCTTC. This gives the protein CASSLGSDREARGYTF. The V and J genes are TRBV7-9 and TRBJ1-2; the match to TRBD1 covers 7 bases. The CDR3 is 16 residues long. V trimming: 1 base; J trimming: 8 bases; junction bases outside the gene matches: 13. Germline CDR1 reads SEHNR; CDR2 reads FQNEAQ (reference sequence). The variable domain in full, completed from reference TRBV7-9 and TRBJ1-2, reads DTGVSQNPRHKITKRGQNVTFRCDPISEHNRLYWYRQTLGQGPEFLTYFQNEAQLEKSRLLSDRFSAERPKGSFSTLEIQRTEQGDSAMYLCASSLGSDREARGYTFGSGTRLTVV.

This chain uses TRBV18 with TRBJ2-7; no definite D call. From germline, CDR1 is KGHSH and CDR2 LQKENI. Between the trimmed V and J ends, which lost 3 bases and 4 bases, there was a span of 13 bases. The CDR3 contains 14 residues. DNA for the CDR3: TGTGCCAGCTCACCGACAAATCTGATTTACGAGCAGTACTTC. Encoded protein: CASSPTNLIYEQYF.

Concerning this clone itself: Germline is not matched at one junction end, which may reflect a read error. The rearrangement joins TRBV7-9 to TRBJ1-1; TRBD1 is a possible D gene (5 bases). Germline CDR1 is SEHNR and CDR2 is FQNEAQ (reference sequence). CDR3 length equals 15 residues. The CDR3 region is CASSLGTRQNTEAFF. In DNA form, the CDR3 reads TGTGCCAGCAGTTTAGGGACTCGGCAAAACACTGAAGCTTTCTTT. Variable domain in full (rest from reference TRBV7-9 and TRBJ1-1): DTGVSQNPRHKITKRGQNVTFRCDPISEHNRLYWYRQTLGQGPEFLTYFQNEAQLEKSRLLSDRFSAERPKGSFSTLEIQRTEQGDSAMYLCASSLGTRQNTEAFFGQGTRLTVV.

V gene TRBV2 combines with J gene TRBJ1-2, with TRBD1 matching over 9 bases. The V gene end was trimmed by 7 bases and the J gene end by 3 bases; junction bases not matched to a gene: 6. Germline V gene lookup returns CDR1 SNHLY and CDR2 FYNNEI. The CDR3 runs 14 residues. The CDR3 bases are TGTGCCAGCACCGGACAGGGGACGGACTATGGCTACACCTTC. Translating it yields CASTGQGTDYGYTF.

The chain recombines TRBV3-1 (or the pseudogene TRBV3-2) with TRBJ2-7; D uncertain. CDR1 and CDR2 (germline): LGHDT, YNNKEL (reference sequence). The CDR3 is 13 amino acids. Deletions cut 0 bases from V and 5 bases from J, with 8 bases between. The CDR3 DNA reads TGTGCCAGCAGCCAAGATTACAACGACGAGCAGTACTTC. This codes for CASSQDYNDEQYF.

This chain connects TRBV5-6 to TRBJ2-5; 7 bases are shared with TRBD1. This CDR3 contains 13 residues. The germline CDR1 and CDR2 sequences are SGHDT and YYEEEE. V dropped 2 bases and J dropped 9; count of bases not matched to a gene: 7. CDR3: CASSFDRVKAQYF. CDR3 in DNA: TGTGCCAGCAGCTTCGACAGGGTAAAGGCCCAGTACTTC. The full variable domain, its missing parts supplied by reference TRBV5-6 and TRBJ2-5, is DAGVTQSPTHLIKTRGQQVTLRCSPKSGHDTVSWYQQALGQGPQFIFQYYEEEERQRGNFPDRFSGHQFPNYSSELNVNALLLGDSALYLCASSFDRVKAQYFGPGTRLLVL.

V and J are TRBV5-1 and TRBJ1-2, with TRBD1 matching over 7 bases. CDR3 size: 14 residues. Germline loops: CDR1 SGHRS, CDR2 YFSETQ. The V and J ends lost 1 base and 5 bases, in that order; junction bases with no gene match: 5. DNA for the CDR3: TGCGCCAGCAGCTTGCCGGGACAGCCATATGGCTACACCTTC. Amino acids: CASSLPGQPYGYTF.

V and J are TRBV10-3 and TRBJ1-4; possible D gene TRBD1, 6 bases. Trimming cost V 3 bases and J 3 bases, with 11 bases left between them. Germline assignment: CDR1 ENHRY and CDR2 SYGVKD. CDR3 size: 15 residues. The chain's CDR3 is CAISEKGVSNEKLFF. The CDR3 region has the DNA TGTGCCATCAGTGAAAAGGGGGTGTCTAATGAAAAACTGTTTTTT.

The rearrangement links TRBV5-4 to TRBJ2-2, with TRBD2 matching over 8 bases. V dropped 2 bases and J dropped 6; count of bases not matched to a gene: 6. The CDR3 contains 15 residues. Germline V gene data show CDR1 as SGHNT and CDR2 as YYREEE (reference sequence). The chain's CDR3 is CASSLTSGRPGELFF. As DNA, the CDR3 is TGTGCCAGCAGCTTAACTAGCGGCCGTCCCGGGGAGCTGTTTTTT. The full variable domain, completed using reference TRBV5-4 and TRBJ2-2, is ETGVTQSPTHLIKTRGQQVTLRCSSQSGHNTVSWYQQALGQGPQFIFQYYREEENGRGNFPPRFSGLQFPNYSSELNVNALELDDSALYLCASSLTSGRPGELFFGEGSRLTVL.

The chain links TRBV2 to TRBJ1-2, with TRBD1 identical over 7 bases. The germline CDR1 and CDR2 sequences are SNHLY and FYNNEI. This CDR3 region has 12 residues. The J segment lost 7 bases and the V segment lost 5 bases, leaving 4 bases of the junction unmatched. CDR3 sequence (DNA): TGTGCCAGCAGTCGGGACAGCGGTGGCTACACCTTC. Translating it yields CASSRDSGGYTF.

The genes are TRBV2 and TRBJ2-2, with D possibly being TRBD1 (5 bases). Between the trimmed V and J ends, which lost 6 bases and 5 bases, there was a span of 10 bases. Germline values: CDR1 SNHLY, CDR2 FYNNEI. The CDR3 is made up of 13 amino acids. The CDR3 DNA is TGTGCCAGCAGCGAGACAGAAACCGGGGAGCTGTTTTTT. Translation: CASSETETGELFF.

A single count supports this clone. This chain links TRBV29-1 with TRBJ2-2, with 8 positions matching TRBD2. The CDR3 loop spans 15 amino acids. Germline V gene lookup returns CDR1 SQVTM and CDR2 ANQGSEA. V was pared by 5 bases and J by 0 bases, with 5 bases of the junction left unmatched. Here the CDR3 reads CSVTNSGANTGELFF. CDR3 sequence (DNA): TGCAGCGTTACAAATAGCGGGGCGAACACCGGGGAGCTGTTTTTT.

The chain employs TRBV19 and TRBJ1-2; D not certain. Between the trimmed V and J ends, which lost 2 bases and 1 base, there was a span of 5 bases. CDR3 size: 13 residues. Germline V gene lookup returns CDR1 LNHDA and CDR2 SQIVND (reference sequence). The CDR3 DNA sequence: TGTGCCAGTAGTATAAGCTATAACTATGGCTACACCTTC. This gives the protein CASSISYNYGYTF.

The genes are TRBV12-3 or TRBV12-4 and TRBJ2-7; D call uncertain. The V and J ends lost 8 bases and 3 bases respectively, with 14 bases between them. CDR3 length equals 13 residues. The CDR3 spells CASGLGALYEQYF. CDR3 coding DNA: TGTGCCAGCGGCCTTGGAGCTCTCTACGAGCAGTACTTC.

The chain has TRBV4-2 and TRBJ2-1, with D maybe TRBD2 (7 bases). Between the trimmed V and J ends, which lost 0 bases and 9 bases, there was a span of 18 bases. The CDR3 runs 16 residues. Germline V lookup: CDR1 LGHNA, CDR2 YNFKEQ. CDR3 nucleotide sequence: TGTGCCAGCAGCCAAGAAAGGGCCGCGAGGGGGGGTGAGCAGTTCTTC. Its translation is CASSQERAARGGEQFF.

This chain uses TRBV5-1 with TRBJ1-3; TRBD1 agrees at 10 bases. Germline values: CDR1 SGHRS, CDR2 YFSETQ. J gave up 4 bases and V 4 bases, and 8 bases lay outside the gene matches. CDR3 length: 16 residues. CDR3 sequence: CASSLGQGQWGNTIYF. The CDR3 DNA follows: TGCGCCAGCAGCCTGGGACAGGGGCAATGGGGAAACACCATATATTTT.

The V gene is TRBV9, the J gene TRBJ2-7; the match to TRBD2 covers 12 bases. The CDR3 spans 15 residues. Trimming at V came to 3 bases and at J to 3 bases, leaving 4 bases not matched to a gene. Germline assignment: CDR1 SGDLS and CDR2 YYNGEE. CDR3 loop: CASSAGLAGLYEQYF. The DNA of the CDR3 is TGTGCCAGCAGCGCAGGACTAGCGGGGCTCTACGAGCAGTACTTC.

The chain joins TRBV5-4 to TRBJ1-3; 7 bases map to TRBD1. CDR1 and CDR2 from the germline V gene are SGHNT and YYREEE (reference sequence). The trim removed 4 bases at V and 0 bases at J, leaving 10 bases unmatched. The CDR3 covers 17 residues. The CDR3 DNA reads TGTGCCAGCAGCCCCTTTTCCGGGACAGTCTCTGGAAACACCATATATTTT. This translates into CASSPFSGTVSGNTIYF.

J is TRBJ1-1 and V is TRBV9, with a weak D call TRBD1 (6 bases). V was cut by 0 bases and J by 4 bases, with 13 bases left in between. The length of the CDR3 is 15 residues. The germline V gene has CDR1 SGDLS and CDR2 YYNGEE. The CDR3, as DNA: TGTGCCAGCAGCGTAGAGGGGGTTGATGCCACTGAAGCTTTCTTT. Translated, it gives CASSVEGVDATEAFF.

This sequence joins TRBV7-8 and TRBJ2-7; D gene uncertain. Germline CDR1 is SGHVS and CDR2 is FQNEAQ. V shed 4 bases and J shed 1 base, with 11 bases lying between them. The CDR3 consists of 14 residues. For the CDR3, the DNA is TGTGCCAGCAGCTCCGGTGCGATTTCCTACGAGCAGTACTTC. Translation gives CASSSGAISYEQYF. The whole variable domain, filled in from reference TRBV7-8 and TRBJ2-7, reads GAGVSQSPRYKVAKRGQDVALRCDPISGHVSLFWYQQALGQGPEFLTYFQNEAQLDKSGLPSDRFFAERPEGSVSTLKIQRTQQEDSAVYLCASSSGAISYEQYFGPGTRLTVT.

The V and J genes are TRBV12-2 and TRBJ1-1; TRBD1 was called by the table and not checked on the DNA. TRBV12-2 is a pseudogene segment. The CDR3 covers 17 residues. The CDR3 is CASRSPRQAWMNTEAFF. The CDR3, as DNA: TGTGCAAGTCGCTCTCCTAGACAGGCGTGGATGAACACTGAAGCTTTCTTT.

The V and J genes are TRBV9 and TRBJ1-2, with TRBD1 identical over 8 bases. The CDR3 consists of 17 residues. With 3 bases clipped from V and 0 bases from J, the junction kept 10 bases outside the gene matches. Germline V gives CDR1 SGDLS, CDR2 YYNGEE. The CDR3 DNA reads TGTGCCAGCAGCGGGAGACAGGGGATCAGTACTAACTATGGCTACACCTTC. Translating it yields CASSGRQGISTNYGYTF.

The V gene is TRBV28, the J gene TRBJ1-6; perhaps TRBD1 as D (6 bases). The CDR3 loop spans 14 amino acids. CDR1 and CDR2 (germline): MDHEN, SYDVKM. Trimming removed 2 bases from V and 4 bases from J, with 6 bases in between. The CDR3 loop is CASSLTGYNSPLHF. CDR3 DNA sequence: TGTGCCAGCAGTTTAACAGGGTATAATTCACCCCTCCACTTT.